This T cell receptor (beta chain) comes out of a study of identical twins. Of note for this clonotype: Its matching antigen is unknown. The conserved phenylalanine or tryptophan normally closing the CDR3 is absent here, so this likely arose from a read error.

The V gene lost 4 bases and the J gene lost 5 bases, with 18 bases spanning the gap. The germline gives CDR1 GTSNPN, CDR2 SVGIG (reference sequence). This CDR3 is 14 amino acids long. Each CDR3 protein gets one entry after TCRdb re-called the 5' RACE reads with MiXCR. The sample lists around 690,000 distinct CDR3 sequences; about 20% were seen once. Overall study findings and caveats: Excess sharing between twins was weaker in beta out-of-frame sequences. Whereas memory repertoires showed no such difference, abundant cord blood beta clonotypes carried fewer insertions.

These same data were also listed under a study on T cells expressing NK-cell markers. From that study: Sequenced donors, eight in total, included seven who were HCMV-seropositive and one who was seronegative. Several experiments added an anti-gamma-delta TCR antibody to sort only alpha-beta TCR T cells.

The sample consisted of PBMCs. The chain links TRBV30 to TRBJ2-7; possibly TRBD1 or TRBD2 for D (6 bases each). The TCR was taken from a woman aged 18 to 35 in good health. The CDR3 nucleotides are TGTGCCTGGAATAGAGGGGGGACTCGGGACGAGCAGTACTAC. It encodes CAWNRGGTRDEQYY.